This TCR beta chain was sequenced in a study of T cells in tuberculosis. As for the study in general: CD1B tetramers identified T cells specific for mycobacterial lipid GMM. This South African cohort compared adolescents with or without latent tuberculosis against adults with active tuberculosis. Study-level findings and limits: Samples were chosen by availability of cryopreserved specimens. Smaller alpha distances in active tuberculosis partly reflected shorter CDR3-alpha lengths.

To note about this clone: The antigen is unknown.

Profiled with immunoSEQ multiplex PCR; TCRdb holds only in-frame clones, not every one. The data show some 41,000 clones, approximately 94% seen once. Trimming left V 4 bases short and J 6 bases short, with 12 bases between. From germline, CDR1 is SGHVS and CDR2 FQNEAQ. There are 14 residues in the CDR3. The chain is built from TRBV7-8 and TRBJ2-2, with D possibly TRBD1 on 6 matching bases. This receptor was identified in a donor between 10 and 35 years old with latent tuberculosis or without tuberculosis infection. Some clones in this sample may be carry-over from other donors' samples. The sequencing input was PBMCs. CDR3 sequence (DNA): TGTGCCAGCAGCTGGAACAGGGATGCCGGGGAGCTGTTTTTT. This codes for CASSWNRDAGELFF.